This entry features one T cell receptor beta chain sequence. Clones were read by immunoSEQ multiplex PCR, and TCRdb kept only the in-frame ones, dropping some. Among 45,000 to 55,000 clones listed, around 94% were seen once. The sample comes from a study of T cell changes during pregnancy in multiple sclerosis. V lost 7 bases and J lost 8, with 23 bases in between. The germline V gene has CDR1 MNHEY and CDR2 SMNVEV (reference sequence). The length of the CDR3 is 15 residues. This clonotype originated in a female donor with multiple sclerosis, enrolled in a pregnancy study. This rearrangement joins TRBV27 to TRBJ1-2, with D possibly matching TRBD1 (6 bases). The sequencing here drew on CD8+ T cells from peripheral blood mononuclear cells, taken before pregnancy. This CDR3 is CASTLSSGGGGGYTF. In DNA form, the CDR3 reads TGTGCCAGCACCTTATCGAGTGGGGGGGGCGGGGGCTACACCTTC.